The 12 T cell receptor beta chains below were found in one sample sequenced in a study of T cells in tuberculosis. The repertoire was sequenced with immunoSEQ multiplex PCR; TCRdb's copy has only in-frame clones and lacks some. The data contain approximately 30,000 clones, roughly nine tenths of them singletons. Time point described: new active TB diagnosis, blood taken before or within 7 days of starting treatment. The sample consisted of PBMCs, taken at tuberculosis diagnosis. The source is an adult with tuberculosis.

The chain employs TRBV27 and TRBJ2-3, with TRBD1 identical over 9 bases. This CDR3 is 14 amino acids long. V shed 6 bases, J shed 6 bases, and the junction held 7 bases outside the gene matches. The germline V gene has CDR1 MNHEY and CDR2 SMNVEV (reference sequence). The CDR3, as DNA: TGTGCCAGCAGATACAGGGGGCGCAAGGATACGCAGTATTTT. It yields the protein CASRYRGRKDTQYF.

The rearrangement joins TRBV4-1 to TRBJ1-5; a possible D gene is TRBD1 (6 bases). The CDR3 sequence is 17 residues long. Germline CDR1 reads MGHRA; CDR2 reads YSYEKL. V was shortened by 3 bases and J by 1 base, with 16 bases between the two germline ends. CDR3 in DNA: TGCGCCAGCAGCCAGGGACACGGGATACTAAGCAATCAGCCCCAGCATTTT. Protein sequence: CASSQGHGILSNQPQHF.

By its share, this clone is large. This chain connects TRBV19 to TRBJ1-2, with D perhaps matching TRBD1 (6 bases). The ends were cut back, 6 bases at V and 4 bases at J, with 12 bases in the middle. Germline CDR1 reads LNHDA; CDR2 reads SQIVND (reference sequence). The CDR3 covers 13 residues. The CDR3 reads CASRSDRSYGYTF. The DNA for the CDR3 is TGTGCCAGTAGGAGTGACAGGTCCTATGGCTACACCTTC.

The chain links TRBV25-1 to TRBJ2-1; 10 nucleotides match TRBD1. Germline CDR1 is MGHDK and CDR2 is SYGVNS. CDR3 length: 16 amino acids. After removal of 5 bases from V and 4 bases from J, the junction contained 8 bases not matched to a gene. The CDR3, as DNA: TGTGCCAGCAGTTCTTACGGGACAGGGGAGTACAATGAGCAGTTCTTC. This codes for CASSSYGTGEYNEQFF.

The chain's CDR3 is CASELRVTKRAAETQYF. DNA of the CDR3: TGTGCTAGTGAACTCAGGGTTACGAAAAGAGCCGCAGAGACCCAGTACTTC. This rearrangement joins TRBV12-5 to TRBJ2-5; D is perhaps TRBD1 (5 bases). CDR1 is LGHNT, CDR2 FRNRAP, per germline. The CDR3 runs to 17 residues. V was cut by 7 bases and J by 4 bases, with 25 bases left in between.

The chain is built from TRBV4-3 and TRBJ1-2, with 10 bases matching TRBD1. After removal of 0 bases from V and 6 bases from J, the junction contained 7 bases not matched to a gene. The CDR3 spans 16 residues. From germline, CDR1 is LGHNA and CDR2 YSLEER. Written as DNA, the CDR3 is TGCGCCAGCAGCCAAGATCTGGGACAGGGGAACGATGGCTACACCTTC. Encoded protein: CASSQDLGQGNDGYTF.

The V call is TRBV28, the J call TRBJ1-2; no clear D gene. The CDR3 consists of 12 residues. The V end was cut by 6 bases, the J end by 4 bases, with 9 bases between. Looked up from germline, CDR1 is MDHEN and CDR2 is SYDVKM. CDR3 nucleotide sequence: TGTGCCAGCAGGCCCGGAGGCTATGGCTACACCTTC. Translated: CASRPGGYGYTF.

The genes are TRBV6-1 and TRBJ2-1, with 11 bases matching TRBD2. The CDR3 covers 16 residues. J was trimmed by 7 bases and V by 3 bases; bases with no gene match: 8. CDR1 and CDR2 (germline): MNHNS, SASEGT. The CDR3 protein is CASSDPRVAGGNEQFF. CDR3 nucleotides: TGTGCCAGCAGTGACCCTAGGGTAGCGGGGGGGAATGAGCAGTTCTTC.

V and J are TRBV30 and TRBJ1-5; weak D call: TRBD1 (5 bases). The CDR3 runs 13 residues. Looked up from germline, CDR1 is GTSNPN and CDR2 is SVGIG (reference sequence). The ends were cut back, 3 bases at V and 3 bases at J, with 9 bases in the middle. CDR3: CAWRGGTNQPQHF. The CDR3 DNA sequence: TGTGCCTGGAGGGGGGGGACCAATCAGCCCCAGCATTTT.

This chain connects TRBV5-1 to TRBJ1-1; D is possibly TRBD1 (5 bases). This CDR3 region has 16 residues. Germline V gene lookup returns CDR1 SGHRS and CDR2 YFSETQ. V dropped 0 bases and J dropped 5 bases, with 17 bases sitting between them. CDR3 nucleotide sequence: TGCGCCAGCAGCTTGGCCCAGGGCCTTCTCGGGACTGAAGCTTTCTTT. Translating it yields CASSLAQGLLGTEAFF. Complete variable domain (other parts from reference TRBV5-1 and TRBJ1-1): KAGVTQTPRYLIKTRGQQVTLSCSPISGHRSVSWYQQTPGQGLQFLFEYFSETQRNKGNFPGRFSGRQFSNSRSEMNVSTLELGDSALYLCASSLAQGLLGTEAFFGQGTRLTVV.

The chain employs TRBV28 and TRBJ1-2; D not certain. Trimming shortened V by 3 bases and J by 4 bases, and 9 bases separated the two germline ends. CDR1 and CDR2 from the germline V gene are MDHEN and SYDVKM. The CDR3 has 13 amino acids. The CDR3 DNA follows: TGTGCCAGCAGTTTCCAGGTCGTCTATGGCTACACCTTC. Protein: CASSFQVVYGYTF.

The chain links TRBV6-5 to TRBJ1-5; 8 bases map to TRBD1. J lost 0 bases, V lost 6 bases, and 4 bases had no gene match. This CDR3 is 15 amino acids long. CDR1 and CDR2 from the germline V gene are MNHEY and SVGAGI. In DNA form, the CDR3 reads TGTGCCAGCAGACAGGACAGGGATAGCAATCAGCCCCAGCATTTT. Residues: CASRQDRDSNQPQHF.